This TCR beta chain was sequenced for a study of blood T cell repertoires in COVID-19. For the study at large: Acute and convalescent COVID-19 specimens originated in the United States, Italy and Spain.

The authors' processing: Cell counts per sample came from amplifying reference gene primers. Method: immunoSEQ multiplex PCR; TCRdb's copy keeps in-frame clones and lacks some. Clonal size and the V and J genes are those of that table, whereas D and trimming came from the DNA. The sample shows around 360,000 clones, about 90% of them seen only once. Germline V gives CDR1 SGHTS, CDR2 YDEGEE. V trimming: 2 bases; J trimming: 4 bases; junction bases outside the gene matches: 10. This CDR3 spans 17 amino acids. Recovered status in Cohort 3 required two negative PCRs, clearance, or symptom resolution. The material sequenced was PBMCs or T cells enriched from blood (not recorded which). The source of this sequence is a woman in her thirties who had recovered from COVID-19. The chain joins TRBV5-8 to TRBJ2-2, with 8 nucleotides matching TRBD2. DNA of the CDR3: TGTGCCAGCAGCTTATGGGAGGGACTAGAGGCCACCGGGGAGCTGTTTTTT. Protein sequence: CASSLWEGLEATGELFF.